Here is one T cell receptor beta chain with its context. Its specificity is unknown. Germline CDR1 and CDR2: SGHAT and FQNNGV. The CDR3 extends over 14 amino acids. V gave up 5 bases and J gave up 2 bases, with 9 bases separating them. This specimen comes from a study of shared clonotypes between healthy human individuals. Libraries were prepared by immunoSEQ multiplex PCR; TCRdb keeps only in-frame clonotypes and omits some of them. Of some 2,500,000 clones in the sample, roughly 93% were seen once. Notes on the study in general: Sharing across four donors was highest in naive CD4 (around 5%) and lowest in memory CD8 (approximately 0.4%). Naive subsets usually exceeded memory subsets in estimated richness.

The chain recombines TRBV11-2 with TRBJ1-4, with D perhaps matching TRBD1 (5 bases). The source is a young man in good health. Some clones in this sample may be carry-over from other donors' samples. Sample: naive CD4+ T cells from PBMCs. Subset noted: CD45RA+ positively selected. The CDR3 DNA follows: TGTGCCAGCAGCAGGGGATCCACTAATGAAAAACTGTTTTTT. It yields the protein CASSRGSTNEKLFF.